The 27 T cell receptor beta chains below all came from one sample that was sequenced in a study of blood T cells in healthy people across ages. Combining a sample-barcoded 5' primer with a J-beta primer mix, a second PCR ran for roughly 7 to 11 cycles. TCRdb recomputed calls from the 5' RACE reads with MiXCR, one row per CDR3 protein. The top ten hold 35% to 40% of the sample, which has about 640,000 distinct CDR3 sequences, around 54% seen once. The sequenced material came from blood. The source is a man aged 55 to 70 in good health.

This clonotype turned up a few times. CDR3 sequence (DNA): TGCAGTGCTGGGGACGGTATCACTAACTATGGCTACACCTTC. This sequence encodes CSAGDGITNYGYTF. The chain joins TRBV20-1 to TRBJ1-2, with D perhaps TRBD1 (5 bases). The CDR3 is 14 amino acids. The germline V and J ends were trimmed by 5 bases and 0 bases, with 13 bases remaining between them. Germline V gene data show CDR1 as DFQATT and CDR2 as SNEGSKA (reference sequence).

The rearrangement links TRBV28 to TRBJ1-1, with 7 positions matching TRBD1. CDR3 size: 15 residues. V gave up 5 bases and J gave up 5 bases; unmatched junction bases: 11. Per the germline V gene, CDR1 is MDHEN and CDR2 is SYDVKM. The CDR3 reads CASSRPGQKRTEAFF. The CDR3 DNA reads as TGTGCCAGCAGTCGCCCGGGACAGAAGAGGACTGAAGCTTTCTTT.

The chain couples TRBV11-2 to TRBJ2-7; no reliable D call. The CDR3 covers 16 residues. V was clipped by 5 bases and J by 0 bases, with 17 bases between them. In germline, CDR1 is SGHAT, CDR2 FQNNGV. CDR3: CASSLHPGMGSYEQYF. CDR3 DNA: TGTGCCAGCAGCCTACACCCAGGAATGGGCTCCTACGAGCAGTACTTC.

This sequence joins TRBV6-5 and TRBJ1-6; D possibly corresponds to TRBD1 (6 bases). V was clipped by 2 bases and J by 7 bases, with 12 bases between them. This CDR3 spans 15 amino acids. CDR1 is MNHEY and CDR2 is SVGAGI in the germline V gene. The CDR3 spells CASSYAGTSNSPLHF. As DNA, the CDR3 is TGTGCCAGCAGTTACGCCGGGACATCAAATTCACCCCTCCACTTT.

The J gene is TRBJ2-1, the V gene TRBV12-3 or TRBV12-4; 14 bases line up with TRBD2. V was clipped by 2 bases and J by 4 bases; unmatched bases: 4. CDR3 size: 17 residues. DNA for the CDR3: TGTGCCAGCAGTTTACCGGGACTAGCGGGGGTTTACAATGAGCAGTTCTTC. It is translated as CASSLPGLAGVYNEQFF.

V is TRBV20-1 and J is TRBJ2-3, with 8 bases matching TRBD2. Germline loops: CDR1 DFQATT, CDR2 SNEGSKA (reference sequence). After removal of 4 bases from V and 0 bases from J, the junction contained 6 bases not matched to a gene. This CDR3 contains 15 residues. The chain's CDR3 is CSAKSGTRSTDTQYF. The CDR3 coding sequence is TGCAGTGCTAAATCCGGGACTAGAAGCACAGATACGCAGTATTTT.

The CDR3 DNA is TGTGCCAGCAGCCGTCTGAGCGGGGGGGTGTTAGATACGCAGTATTTT. Amino acids: CASSRLSGGVLDTQYF. This rearrangement joins TRBV5-6 to TRBJ2-3; TRBD2 agrees at 10 bases. This CDR3 is built from 16 residues. Germline V CDR1 and CDR2: SGHDT, YYEEEE. Trimming at V came to 4 bases and at J to 5 bases, leaving 10 bases not matched to a gene.

The chain carries TRBV29-1 and TRBJ2-1, with a tentative D call TRBD2 (6 bases). The germline V gene has CDR1 SQVTM and CDR2 ANQGSEA. Trimming cost V 5 bases and J 0 bases, with 8 bases left between them. This CDR3 is 13 amino acids long. The CDR3 loop reads CSVLADSYNEQFF. The CDR3 nucleotides read TGCAGCGTTTTAGCGGACTCCTACAATGAGCAGTTCTTC.

The J gene is TRBJ1-2, the V gene TRBV27, with D maybe TRBD1 (5 bases). Trimming took off 5 bases at V and 4 bases at J, with 14 bases between the two ends. This CDR3 contains 14 residues. The germline CDR1 and CDR2 sequences are MNHEY and SMNVEV (reference sequence). CDR3: CASSVGQGFYGYTF. The CDR3 DNA reads TGTGCCAGCAGTGTAGGGCAGGGTTTCTATGGCTACACCTTC.

The chain couples TRBV20-1 to TRBJ2-1; D not certain. With 3 bases removed from V and 4 bases from J, the gap between germline ends came to 13 bases. Germline CDR1 reads DFQATT; CDR2 reads SNEGSKA (reference sequence). The CDR3 consists of 14 residues. In DNA, the CDR3 is TGCAGTGCTAGCCGACATGGTGGGTACAATGAGCAGTTCTTC. This codes for CSASRHGGYNEQFF.

This clonotype was detected only a few times. The chain uses TRBV3-1 and TRBJ2-5; 10 bases align to TRBD2. In germline, CDR1 is LGHDT, CDR2 YNNKEL (reference sequence). The CDR3 runs 14 residues. The ends lost 0 bases at V and 7 bases at J; junction bases unmatched: 2. For the CDR3, the DNA is TGTGCCAGCAGCCAAGAGGCTAGCGGGGGGACCCAGTACTTC. Translation gives CASSQEASGGTQYF.

V usage is TRBV5-1 and J usage is TRBJ2-5, with 8 bases matching TRBD1. Germline V gene sequence: CDR1 SGHRS, CDR2 YFSETQ. This CDR3 has 15 residues. Trimming cost V 0 bases and J 3 bases; bases outside gene matches: 4. CDR3 sequence (DNA): TGCGCCAGCAGCTTGGTGTTGGGACAGGAAGAGACCCAGTACTTC. This codes for CASSLVLGQEETQYF.

V gene TRBV24-1 combines with J gene TRBJ1-2; 9 nucleotides match TRBD1. V lost 4 bases, J lost 3 bases, and 5 bases stayed unmatched. This CDR3 is 15 amino acids long. Germline-derived CDR1 and CDR2 are KGHDR and SFDVKD. This chain's CDR3 is CATSDPTGGDYGYTF. In nucleotides, the CDR3 is TGTGCCACCAGTGACCCGACAGGGGGGGACTATGGCTACACCTTC.

J is TRBJ2-6 and V is TRBV4-1; 7 positions agree with TRBD1. There are 18 residues in the CDR3. Germline values: CDR1 MGHRA, CDR2 YSYEKL. V lost 4 bases, J lost 0 bases, and 9 bases stayed unmatched. CDR3: CASSPRQGLSSGANVLTF. Written as DNA, the CDR3 is TGCGCCAGCAGCCCCCGACAGGGTCTCAGCTCTGGGGCCAACGTCCTGACTTTC.

J is TRBJ2-7 and V is TRBV21-1; the table's D call, TRBD1, has no DNA check behind it. TRBV21-1 is assigned pseudogene status. This CDR3 spans 13 amino acids. CDR3 in amino acids: CATPGGETYEQYF. CDR3 coding DNA: TGTGCCACCCCCGGAGGCGAGACCTACGAGCAGTACTTC.

The V call is TRBV2, the J call TRBJ1-2; D gene unclear. V was cut by 6 bases and J by 5 bases, with 16 bases left in between. The CDR3 runs to 14 residues. The V gene's germline CDR1 is SNHLY and CDR2 FYNNEI. The CDR3 here is CASRRESEGYGYTF. The CDR3 region has the DNA TGTGCCAGCAGAAGGGAATCCGAAGGGTATGGCTACACCTTC. Full variable domain (missing parts from reference TRBV2 and TRBJ1-2): EPEVTQTPSHQVTQMGQEVILRCVPISNHLYFYWYRQILGQKVEFLVSFYNNEISEKSEIFDDQFSVERPDGSNFTLKIRSTKLEDSAMYFCASRRESEGYGYTFGSGTRLTVV.

The chain has TRBV10-3 and TRBJ2-1; 8 bases fit TRBD1. CDR1 and CDR2 from the germline V gene are ENHRY and SYGVKD. Unmatched junction bases numbered 5, after V lost 7 bases and J lost 6 bases. CDR3 size: 13 residues. In DNA form, the CDR3 reads TGTGCCATCACAGGACAGGGCGGCAATGAGCAGTTCTTC. Translating gives CAITGQGGNEQFF.

The chain recombines TRBV7-2 with TRBJ2-5, with TRBD1 as a possible D gene (6 bases). Germline V gives CDR1 SGHTA, CDR2 FQGNSA. With 4 bases removed from V and 0 bases from J, the gap between germline ends came to 12 bases. The length of the CDR3 is 15 residues. The CDR3 DNA sequence: TGTGCCAGCAGCTACCAGGGGTGGTACCAAGAGACCCAGTACTTC. Translating it yields CASSYQGWYQETQYF. Looking up the rest from reference TRBV7-2 and TRBJ2-5 gives the full variable domain: GAGVSQSPSNKVTEKGKDVELRCDPISGHTALYWYRQSLGQGLEFLIYFQGNSAPDKSGLPSDRFSAERTGGSVSTLTIQRTQQEDSAVYLCASSYQGWYQETQYFGPGTRLLVL.

The chain links TRBV5-1 to TRBJ1-5; tentative D call: TRBD1 (5 bases). V was cut by 4 bases and J by 6 bases, with 17 bases left in between. Germline CDR1 SGHRS, CDR2 YFSETQ. The CDR3 sequence is 15 residues long. CDR3 bases: TGCGCCAGCAGCCCGACCCTGGGGCCTGGTCAGCCCCAGCATTTT. Translated, it gives CASSPTLGPGQPQHF. The full variable domain, rest sourced from reference TRBV5-1 and TRBJ1-5, is KAGVTQTPRYLIKTRGQQVTLSCSPISGHRSVSWYQQTPGQGLQFLFEYFSETQRNKGNFPGRFSGRQFSNSRSEMNVSTLELGDSALYLCASSPTLGPGQPQHFGDGTRLSIL.

The gene calls are TRBV5-1 and TRBJ1-5; perhaps TRBD1 as D (5 bases). The V gene's germline CDR1 is SGHRS and CDR2 YFSETQ. Trimming removed 3 bases at V and 8 bases at J, with 21 bases between. This CDR3 is built from 16 residues. CDR3 sequence reads: CASSSTGTDPGEPQHF. CDR3 bases: TGCGCCAGCAGCTCAACCGGGACGGATCCCGGTGAGCCCCAGCATTTT.

The rearrangement joins TRBV5-5 to TRBJ2-7, with 7 bases that match TRBD1. CDR3 length: 14 residues. Germline CDR1 SGHKS, CDR2 YYEKEE (reference sequence). Trimming cost V 0 bases and J 6 bases; bases outside gene matches: 6. The CDR3 is CASSLGVAGGEQYF. As DNA, the CDR3 is TGTGCCAGCAGCTTGGGAGTGGCAGGGGGCGAGCAGTACTTC.

V is TRBV20-1 and J is TRBJ2-3, with a tentative D call TRBD1 (5 bases). Germline CDR1 DFQATT, CDR2 SNEGSKA (reference sequence). The CDR3 covers 12 residues. V shed 5 bases and J shed 4 bases, with 10 bases lying between them. The CDR3 here is CSAPDTPDTQYF. The CDR3 DNA is TGCAGTGCTCCGGACACCCCAGATACGCAGTATTTT.

The V gene is TRBV6-1, the J gene TRBJ1-1, with 7 bases fitting TRBD1. This CDR3 spans 13 amino acids. The junction had 10 bases not matched to a gene; V was cut back by 7 bases and J by 8 bases. From germline, CDR1 is MNHNS and CDR2 SASEGT. In DNA form, the CDR3 reads TGTGCCAGCACGGACTTCCAGACAGGGGAAGCTTTCTTT. It translates to CASTDFQTGEAFF.

The chain uses TRBV7-9 and TRBJ2-4; perhaps TRBD1 as D (7 bases). The J call may be wrong; the DNA end is better matched by TRBJ2-7. CDR1 is SEHNR and CDR2 is FQNEAQ in the germline V gene (reference sequence). The CDR3 contains 14 residues. CDR3 coding DNA: TGTGCCAGCAGCTTAGGGAGGGGGCCGTTCGAGCAGTACTTC. This sequence encodes CASSLGRGPFEQYF.

The rearrangement joins TRBV3-1 to TRBJ1-2; no definite D call. Germline V gene lookup returns CDR1 LGHDT and CDR2 YNNKEL (reference sequence). This CDR3 has 17 residues. V gave up 1 base and J gave up 2 bases, with 17 bases separating them. This chain's CDR3 is CASSQGAGSPHNYGYTF. Written as DNA, the CDR3 is TGTGCCAGCAGCCAAGGAGCTGGGAGCCCACACAACTATGGCTACACCTTC. The full variable domain, in which reference TRBV3-1 and TRBJ1-2 provide the parts outside the CDR3, is DTAVSQTPKYLVTQMGNDKSIKCEQNLGHDTMYWYKQDSKKFLKIMFSYNNKELIINETVPNRFSPKSPDKAHLNLHINSLELGDSAVYFCASSQGAGSPHNYGYTFGSGTRLTVV.

About this clonotype: An end of the junction does not agree with germline; a read error may underlie this. The chain couples TRBV7-9 to TRBJ2-5; D is possibly TRBD2 (6 bases). From germline, CDR1 is SEHNR and CDR2 FQNEAQ (reference sequence). There are 15 residues in the CDR3. DNA of the CDR3: TGTGCCAGCGGCTTAGCGGAAGGGCCCGGCGAGACCCAGTACTTC. This encodes CASGLAEGPGETQYF.

This chain connects TRBV1 to TRBJ1-2. TRBV1 is designated a pseudogene. The CDR3 extends over 14 amino acids. Written as DNA, the CDR3 is TGCACCAGCAGCCGAGCCCAGGTTTGGGGAGGCTACACCTTC. It yields the protein CTSSRAQVWGGYTF.